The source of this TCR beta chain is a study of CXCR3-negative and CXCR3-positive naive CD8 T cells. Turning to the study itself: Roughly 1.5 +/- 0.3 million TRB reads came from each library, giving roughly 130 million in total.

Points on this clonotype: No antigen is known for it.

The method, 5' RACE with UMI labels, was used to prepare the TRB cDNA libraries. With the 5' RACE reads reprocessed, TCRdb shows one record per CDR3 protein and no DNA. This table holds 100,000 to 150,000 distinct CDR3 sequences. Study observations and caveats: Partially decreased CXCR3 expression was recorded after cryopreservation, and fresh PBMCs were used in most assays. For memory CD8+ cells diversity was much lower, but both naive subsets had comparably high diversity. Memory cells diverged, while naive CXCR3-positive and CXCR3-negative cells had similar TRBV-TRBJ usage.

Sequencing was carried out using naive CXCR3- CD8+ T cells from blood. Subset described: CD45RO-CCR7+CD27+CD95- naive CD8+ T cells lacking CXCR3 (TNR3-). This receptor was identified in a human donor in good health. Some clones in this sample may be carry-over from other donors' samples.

This CDR3 reads CASSQETGTRGSYEQYF. The chain carries TRBV4-1 and TRBJ2-7; lacking DNA, the TRBD1 call made by TCRdb goes unchecked. This CDR3 spans 17 amino acids. From germline, CDR1 is MGHRA and CDR2 YSYEKL.